This is a list of T cell receptor beta chains from one sample in a study of blood T cell repertoires in COVID-19. Data came from immunoSEQ multiplex PCR; TCRdb stores just in-frame clones and leaves some out. Here the sample spans approximately 130,000 clones, more than 65% being singletons. Sequencing input: peripheral blood. The receptors originated from a human donor in a cohort sampled during active COVID-19. Both conserved end residues are part of each CDR3. The order of the fields is J gene, V gene, clone size, D gene, CDR3 protein, CDR3 DNA. A D gene is named only where the DNA matches it firmly. Part of the rows lack a size; the others show once, few, many or a class for expanded clones.

TRBJ2-3,TRBV2,.,.,CASQVDRSTDTQYF,TGTGCCAGCCAAGTAGACAGAAGCACAGATACGCAGTATTTT
TRBJ2-7,TRBV11-3,.,.,CASSLGRNDYEQYF,TGTGCCAGCAGCTTAGGCAGGAACGACTACGAGCAGTACTTC
TRBJ2-5,TRBV7-2,.,TRBD2,CASSSSRNPSGAAPYF,TGTGCCAGCAGCTCCTCTCGTAACCCTAGCGGGGCGGCCCCGTACTTC
TRBJ1-1,TRBV18,.,.,CASSFRQAPEAFF,TGTGCCAGCTCATTCCGACAGGCTCCGGAAGCTTTCTTT
TRBJ2-6,TRBV5-4,.,.,CASSLAADGGSGANVLTF,TGTGCCAGCAGCTTGGCGGCAGACGGGGGCTCTGGGGCCAACGTCCTGACTTTC
TRBJ2-5,TRBV14,.,.,CASSSGAGEETQYF,TGTGCCAGCAGCTCTGGCGCAGGGGAAGAGACCCAGTACTTC
TRBJ1-1,TRBV10-1,.,TRBD1,CASSESKGANTEAFF,TGCGCCAGCAGTGAGTCGAAGGGGGCTAACACTGAAGCTTTCTTT
TRBJ2-1,TRBV11-3,.,TRBD2,CASSLGSGRAGDEQFF,TGTGCCAGCAGCTTAGGCAGCGGGAGGGCCGGGGATGAGCAGTTCTTC
TRBJ1-1,TRBV5-1,.,.,CASSQENTEAFF,TGCGCCAGCAGCCAGGAGAACACTGAAGCTTTCTTT
TRBJ1-2,TRBV11-3,.,TRBD1,CASSRKGQGVSYGYTF,TGTGCCAGCAGCCGCAAGGGACAGGGGGTTAGCTATGGCTACACCTTC
TRBJ1-2,TRBV28,.,TRBD1,CASSNRGPGYTF,TGTGCCAGCAGTAACAGGGGTCCAGGCTACACCTTC
TRBJ1-5,TRBV6-5,.,TRBD1,CASKQQGGGNQPQHF,TGTGCCAGCAAACAACAGGGGGGCGGCAATCAGCCCCAGCATTTT
TRBJ2-5,TRBV15,.,TRBD1,CATSGPGQGGGETQYF,TGTGCCACCAGCGGACCGGGACAGGGCGGAGGAGAGACCCAGTACTTC
TRBJ2-1,TRBV4-1,.,.,CASTPLWGRSRGGDEQFF,TGCGCCAGCACGCCTCTTTGGGGCCGAAGTCGCGGGGGCGATGAGCAGTTCTTC
TRBJ2-5,TRBV7-9,.,.,CASSLDRIQETQYF,TGTGCCAGCAGTCTGGACAGAATACAAGAGACCCAGTACTTC
TRBJ1-3,TRBV4-2,.,TRBD1,CASSLLPQGASNTIYF,TGTGCCAGCAGCCTCCTCCCCCAGGGGGCTAGCAACACCATATATTTT
TRBJ1-2,TRBV30,.,TRBD1,CAWNRGGGYTF,TGTGCCTGGAACAGGGGAGGCGGCTACACCTTC
TRBJ2-3,TRBV5-4,.,TRBD1,CASSFLQGASVLPDTQYF,TGTGCCAGCAGCTTTTTACAGGGGGCTTCCGTTCTCCCAGATACGCAGTATTTT
TRBJ1-1,TRBV4-2,.,.,CASSQTGRREAFF,TGTGCCAGCAGCCAAACAGGGCGGCGAGAAGCTTTCTTT
TRBJ2-2,TRBV7-7,few,.,CASSSQGANTGELFF,TGTGCTAGCAGTTCACAGGGAGCGAACACCGGGGAGCTGTTTTTT
TRBJ2-3,TRBV5-1,.,.,CASSLGRLLPSTDTQYF,TGCGCCAGCAGCTTGGGCAGGCTACTGCCTAGCACAGATACGCAGTATTTT
TRBJ1-3,TRBV5-1,.,.,CASSPGLLGNTIYF,TGCGCCAGCAGCCCGGGATTGTTAGGAAACACCATATATTTT
TRBJ1-2,TRBV4-2,.,.,CASSPPVTEPYGYTF,TGTGCCAGCAGCCCTCCCGTAACAGAACCTTATGGCTACACCTTC
TRBJ1-3,TRBV18,few,.,CAIKEGASGNTIYF,TGTGCCATCAAGGAGGGCGCGTCAGGAAACACCATATATTTT
TRBJ1-6,TRBV5-1,.,.,CASSLGGLLSPLHF,TGCGCCAGCAGCTTGGGGGGGCTGCTTTCACCCCTCCACTTT
TRBJ1-3,TRBV6-5,.,.,CASSTGSGNTIYF,TGTGCCAGCAGTACAGGGTCTGGAAACACCATATATTTT
TRBJ1-1,TRBV5-1,.,.,CASSQLTGSTEAFF,TGCGCCAGCAGCCAACTGACTGGGAGCACTGAAGCTTTCTTT
TRBJ2-1,TRBV29-1,once,.,CSARGYNEQFF,TGCAGCGCTCGGGGTTACAATGAGCAGTTCTTC
TRBJ2-3,TRBV28,once,.,CASSFSRDTQYF,TGTGCCAGCAGTTTTTCCAGGGATACGCAGTATTTT
TRBJ1-2,TRBV7-3,once,TRBD1,CASSLGQGDSVGYTF,TGTGCCAGCAGCTTAGGACAGGGGGATTCGGTTGGCTACACCTTC
TRBJ2-6,TRBV9,.,TRBD1,CASSPLGQGISGANVLTF,TGTGCCAGCAGCCCCCTGGGACAGGGTATCTCTGGGGCCAACGTCCTGACTTTC
TRBJ2-2,TRBV9,.,TRBD1,CASSEDRGDGELFF,TGTGCCAGCAGCGAGGACAGGGGGGACGGGGAGCTGTTTTTT
TRBJ2-5,TRBV7-2,.,.,CASSYTGSETQYF,TGTGCCAGCAGTTATACAGGGTCAGAGACCCAGTACTTC
TRBJ2-2,TRBV9,once,TRBD1,CASSPGGPNTGELFF,TGTGCCAGCAGCCCAGGGGGCCCGAACACCGGGGAGCTGTTTTTT
TRBJ2-2,TRBV6-2/TRBV6-3,.,TRBD2,CASSSPAGGNTGELFF,TGTGCCAGCAGTTCCCCGGCGGGGGGGAACACCGGGGAGCTGTTTTTT
TRBJ1-6,TRBV5-4,.,TRBD1,CASRPQGNNSPLHF,TGTGCCAGCAGGCCACAGGGGAATAATTCACCCCTCCACTTT
TRBJ2-2,TRBV6-6,.,.,CASSYSRDTGELFF,TGTGCCAGCAGTTACTCCAGGGACACCGGGGAGCTGTTTTTT
TRBJ2-2,TRBV18,few,TRBD2,CASRTSGGTGELFF,TGTGCCAGCCGGACCTCGGGGGGCACCGGGGAGCTGTTTTTT
TRBJ2-6,TRBV2,.,.,CASSSILVAPGANVLTF,TGTGCCAGCAGTTCGATTTTGGTAGCCCCTGGGGCCAACGTCCTGACTTTC
TRBJ1-3,TRBV2,.,.,CASSVQGSGNTIYF,TGTGCCAGCAGTGTGCAGGGCTCTGGAAACACCATATATTTT
TRBJ1-3,TRBV30,.,.,CAWSASGRTAPGNTIYF,TGTGCCTGGAGTGCAAGTGGGAGGACTGCACCTGGAAACACCATATATTTT
TRBJ2-7,TRBV29-1,.,.,CSVEVQGKRYEQYF,TGCAGCGTTGAAGTCCAGGGAAAGCGATACGAGCAGTACTTC
TRBJ1-5,TRBV5-4,once,.,CASRPGQPSYSNQPQHF,TGTGCCAGCAGGCCAGGACAGCCCTCTTATAGCAATCAGCCCCAGCATTTT
TRBJ2-7,TRBV4-3,.,.,CASSQDQGAFYEQYF,TGCGCCAGCAGCCAAGATCAAGGGGCCTTCTACGAGCAGTACTTC
TRBJ2-1,TRBV11-1,.,TRBD2,CASSGRTGRDEQFF,TGTGCCAGCAGCGGGCGGACGGGGAGGGATGAGCAGTTCTTC
TRBJ2-7,TRBV4-2,few,TRBD2,CASIQESLAAQYF,TGTGCCAGCATACAAGAAAGCCTAGCGGCTCAGTACTTC
TRBJ2-5,TRBV18,.,TRBD2,CASSHRTSGEETQYF,TGTGCCAGCTCCCATCGGACTAGCGGGGAAGAGACCCAGTACTTC
TRBJ1-1,TRBV7-9,.,TRBD1,CASSFRQGAGFPDTEAFF,TGTGCCAGCAGCTTCCGACAGGGGGCGGGATTCCCGGACACTGAAGCTTTCTTT
TRBJ2-7,TRBV4-2,.,.,CASSQGLSYEQYF,TGTGCCAGCAGCCAAGGGCTTTCCTACGAGCAGTACTTC
TRBJ2-1,TRBV9,.,TRBD2,CASSVGGLAGYDEQFF,TGTGCCAGCAGCGTAGGGGGACTAGCGGGATATGATGAGCAGTTCTTC
TRBJ1-1,TRBV7-2,.,TRBD1,CASSPLRNRGPTEAFF,TGTGCCAGCAGCCCTCTGCGGAACAGGGGGCCCACTGAAGCTTTCTTT
TRBJ2-7,TRBV3-1/TRBV3-2,.,TRBD1,CASSRHDRGAWGEQYF,TGTGCCAGCAGCCGCCACGACAGGGGGGCTTGGGGTGAGCAGTACTTC
TRBJ1-6,TRBV27,.,.,CASSPEGRTSPLHF,TGTGCCAGCAGCCCGGAGGGGAGAACTTCACCCCTCCACTTT
TRBJ2-2,TRBV24-1,.,TRBD2,CATSDWGGGRTGELFF,TGTGCCACCAGTGATTGGGGTGGCGGGAGGACCGGGGAGCTGTTTTTT
TRBJ1-2,TRBV6-4,.,.,CASSVIYGYGYTF,TGTGCCAGCAGTGTCATCTACGGCTATGGCTACACCTTC
TRBJ2-7,TRBV18,.,TRBD1,CASSPGTGGYEQYF,TGTGCCAGCTCACCGGGGACAGGGGGCTACGAGCAGTACTTC
TRBJ1-5,TRBV28,.,.,CASSTSGRSSNQPQHF,TGTGCCAGCAGTACTTCCGGGAGGAGTAGCAATCAGCCCCAGCATTTT
TRBJ1-2,TRBV24-1,.,TRBD1,CATSDRTGGKRLIYTF,TGTGCCACCAGTGATCGCACAGGGGGGAAACGATTGATCTACACCTTC
TRBJ1-2,TRBV3-1/TRBV3-2,.,.,CASSQEYSPSTF,TGTGCCAGCAGCCAAGAGTACAGCCCATCCACCTTC